Listed here are 25 T cell receptor beta chains from one sample, sequenced in a study of T cell repertoires and HLA-DP antigens. Data came from immunoSEQ multiplex PCR; TCRdb stores just in-frame clones and leaves some out. The repertoire has around 100,000 clones, almost 95% of them found once; the top ten carry 0.25% to 0.3%. No antigen has been identified for these receptors. Material: CD4+ T cells from PBMCs. These receptors were obtained from a young woman in good health and CMV-seronegative.

The V call is TRBV18, the J call TRBJ1-5; D perhaps matches TRBD1 (6 bases). Germline V lookup: CDR1 KGHSH, CDR2 LQKENI. Trimming took off 3 bases at V and 5 bases at J, with 17 bases between the two ends. The CDR3 has 16 amino acids. The CDR3 loop is CASSPNTGNVDQPQHF. Here the CDR3 DNA reads TGTGCCAGCTCACCGAATACAGGGAATGTCGATCAGCCCCAGCATTTT.

The chain links TRBV5-1 to TRBJ1-1, with D uncertain. Trimming removed 4 bases from V and 3 bases from J, with 19 bases in between. Germline assignment: CDR1 SGHRS and CDR2 YFSETQ. This CDR3 is built from 16 residues. CDR3 nucleotides: TGCGCCAGCAGCCCCTCCCGACCGGGAAGGGACACTGAAGCTTTCTTT. Amino acid sequence: CASSPSRPGRDTEAFF. The full variable domain, with the rest looked up from reference TRBV5-1 and TRBJ1-1, is KAGVTQTPRYLIKTRGQQVTLSCSPISGHRSVSWYQQTPGQGLQFLFEYFSETQRNKGNFPGRFSGRQFSNSRSEMNVSTLELGDSALYLCASSPSRPGRDTEAFFGQGTRLTVV.

The chain uses TRBV4-2 and TRBJ2-1; 10 bases are a match to TRBD2. Germline CDR1 LGHNA, CDR2 YNFKEQ. The CDR3 extends over 15 amino acids. J gave up 12 bases and V 4 bases, and 12 bases lay outside the gene matches. The CDR3 nucleotides read TGTGCCAGCAGCCCCTTAGCGGGGGGTCCCTTATGGCAGTTCTTC. Its protein product is CASSPLAGGPLWQFF.

The CDR3 sequence: CASAVRRTAGEQYV. DNA of the CDR3: TGTGCCAGCGCAGTAAGAAGGACAGCGGGTGAGCAGTACGTC. This chain connects TRBV28 to TRBJ2-7, with D perhaps matching TRBD1 or TRBD2 (6 bases each). Per germline, CDR1 MDHEN and CDR2 SYDVKM. This CDR3 contains 14 residues. Trimming took off 8 bases at V and 7 bases at J, with 21 bases between the two ends.

The chain uses TRBV28 and TRBJ2-7; a weak D match, TRBD1 (6 bases). The CDR3 consists of 14 residues. V was shortened by 5 bases and J by 2 bases, with 13 bases between the two germline ends. Germline V gene sequence: CDR1 MDHEN, CDR2 SYDVKM. CDR3 sequence (DNA): TGTGCCAGCAGTGTCCACACAGGGACCTACGAGCAGTACGTC. Its protein product is CASSVHTGTYEQYV.

This chain links TRBV27 with TRBJ2-7; D is possibly TRBD1 (6 bases). The CDR3 totals 15 residues. Germline V lookup: CDR1 MNHEY, CDR2 SMNVEV (reference sequence). V dropped 5 bases and J dropped 0 bases, with 14 bases sitting between them. The CDR3 sequence: CASSLQGISSYEQYF. CDR3 nucleotides: TGTGCCAGCAGTCTACAGGGTATAAGCTCCTACGAGCAGTACTTC.

The genes are TRBV6-5 and TRBJ1-3; D is undetermined. This CDR3 contains 12 residues. V was cut by 6 bases and J by 2 bases, with 5 bases left in between. Germline-derived CDR1 and CDR2 are MNHEY and SVGAGI. The CDR3 DNA follows: TGTGCCAGCAGGTCCGCTGGAAACACCATATATTTT. It specifies CASRSAGNTIYF.

This clone was counted a single time. The V gene is TRBV28, the J gene TRBJ2-5; D possibly matches TRBD1 or TRBD2 (5 bases each). The length of the CDR3 is 14 residues. V was shortened by 8 bases and J by 5 bases, with 18 bases between the two germline ends. In germline, CDR1 is MDHEN, CDR2 SYDVKM. The CDR3, as DNA: TGTGCCAGCGCAAAGGGGACCTGGGGGGAGACCCAGTACTTC. Amino acid sequence: CASAKGTWGETQYF.

CDR3 protein: CASSQDGWWKKLNTEAFF. CDR3 coding DNA: TGTGCCAGCAGCCAAGACGGTTGGTGGAAGAAGTTGAACACTGAAGCTTTCTTT. The J gene is TRBJ1-1, the V gene TRBV4-2, with no clear D. V was clipped by 0 bases and J by 0 bases, with 17 bases between them. The CDR3 extends over 18 amino acids. Germline V gene lookup returns CDR1 LGHNA and CDR2 YNFKEQ.

The rearrangement joins TRBV19 to TRBJ2-1; unclear D gene. CDR3 size: 12 residues. V was shortened by 8 bases and J by 6 bases, with 11 bases between the two germline ends. Germline V gene sequence: CDR1 LNHDA, CDR2 SQIVND (reference sequence). The CDR3 region has the DNA TGTGCCAGTGCGCTAGGAATCAATGAGCAGTTCTTC. As protein: CASALGINEQFF.

The rearrangement uses TRBV2 and TRBJ2-2, with a possible D match to TRBD1 (5 bases). CDR3 length: 15 amino acids. Germline values: CDR1 SNHLY, CDR2 FYNNEI. Trimming left V 7 bases short and J 5 bases short, with 17 bases between. DNA for the CDR3: TGTGCCAGCAAGGGGCAGGCTCGTGGGACCGGGGAGCTGTTTTTT. Encoded protein: CASKGQARGTGELFF. The full variable domain, with the rest looked up from reference TRBV2 and TRBJ2-2, is EPEVTQTPSHQVTQMGQEVILRCVPISNHLYFYWYRQILGQKVEFLVSFYNNEISEKSEIFDDQFSVERPDGSNFTLKIRSTKLEDSAMYFCASKGQARGTGELFFGEGSRLTVL.

The CDR3 DNA follows: TGTGCCAGCAGTTTGTCAGGGGCCCGAGAGCAGTACTTC. This sequence encodes CASSLSGAREQYF. The chain employs TRBV28 and TRBJ2-7, with D maybe TRBD1 (6 bases). The germline V gene encodes CDR1 MDHEN and CDR2 SYDVKM. The V end was cut by 3 bases, the J end by 7 bases, with 13 bases between. The CDR3 is made up of 13 amino acids.

J is TRBJ2-7 and V is TRBV2; 10 nucleotides agree with TRBD1. The J segment lost 2 bases and the V segment lost 0 bases, leaving 7 bases of the junction unmatched. This CDR3 spans 17 amino acids. Germline V CDR1 and CDR2: SNHLY, FYNNEI. CDR3 protein: CASSEAGQGSPTYEQYF. CDR3 coding DNA: TGTGCCAGCAGTGAAGCGGGACAGGGGTCGCCTACCTACGAGCAGTACTTC.

This chain joins TRBV6-5 and TRBJ2-3, with no clear D. Germline V lookup: CDR1 MNHEY, CDR2 SVGAGI. Trimming left V 4 bases short and J 9 bases short, with 11 bases between. The CDR3 extends over 12 amino acids. The CDR3 loop is CASSWLTGTQYF. In nucleotides, the CDR3 is TGTGCCAGCAGTTGGTTAACCGGGACGCAGTATTTT.

The table lists this clone with a count of one. The chain couples TRBV4-3 to TRBJ1-1; TRBD1 aligns across 10 bases. V dropped 7 bases and J dropped 6; count of bases not matched to a gene: 8. Looked up from germline, CDR1 is LGHNA and CDR2 is YSLEER. The CDR3 has 14 residues. The CDR3 loop is CASTGETGGPEAFF. DNA of the CDR3: TGCGCCAGCACTGGAGAGACAGGGGGCCCTGAAGCTTTCTTT.

This clone occurred once. CDR3 in DNA: TGCGCCAGCAGCAAACATCAAGAGACCCAGTACTTC. Translation: CASSKHQETQYF. This chain uses TRBV5-1 with TRBJ2-5; D not resolved. V dropped 4 bases and J dropped 2 bases, with 6 bases sitting between them. Germline V gene sequence: CDR1 SGHRS, CDR2 YFSETQ. CDR3 size: 12 residues.

This chain connects TRBV11-3 to TRBJ2-5; TRBD2 matches at 7 bases. The CDR3 runs 16 residues. Per the germline V gene, CDR1 is SGHNT and CDR2 is YENEEA. V lost 6 bases, J lost 1 base, and 11 bases stayed unmatched. The CDR3 reads CASSPGEGRVQETQYF. DNA of the CDR3: TGTGCCAGCAGTCCGGGGGAGGGCAGAGTCCAAGAGACCCAGTACTTC.

The chain combines TRBV29-1 with TRBJ1-1, with D possibly being TRBD1 (6 bases). This CDR3 has 15 amino acids. V lost 4 bases, J lost 5 bases, and 20 bases lay in between. The germline CDR1 and CDR2 sequences are SQVTM and ANQGSEA. CDR3 nucleotides: TGCAGCGTTGCGGTCCGGGACACTAGGTGGACTGAAGCTTTCTTT. It specifies CSVAVRDTRWTEAFF. The variable domain in full, completed from reference TRBV29-1 and TRBJ1-1, reads SAVISQKPSRDICQRGTSLTIQCQVDSQVTMMFWYRQQPGQSLTLIATANQGSEATYESGFVIDKFPISRPNLTFSTLTVSNMSPEDSSIYLCSVAVRDTRWTEAFFGQGTRLTVV.

The chain is built from TRBV29-1 and TRBJ1-1; D is perhaps TRBD1 (5 bases). The CDR3 sequence is 15 residues long. Trimming cost V 2 bases and J 2 bases, with 15 bases left between them. Germline loops: CDR1 SQVTM, CDR2 ANQGSEA. CDR3 nucleotides: TGCAGCGTTGAATCCCCGGGACGGATAAACACTGAAGCTTTCTTT. It translates to CSVESPGRINTEAFF. Looking up the rest from reference TRBV29-1 and TRBJ1-1 gives the full variable domain: SAVISQKPSRDICQRGTSLTIQCQVDSQVTMMFWYRQQPGQSLTLIATANQGSEATYESGFVIDKFPISRPNLTFSTLTVSNMSPEDSSIYLCSVESPGRINTEAFFGQGTRLTVV.

The rearrangement uses TRBV7-9 and TRBJ2-1; no definite D call. Germline CDR1 reads SEHNR; CDR2 reads FQNEAQ (reference sequence). The CDR3 length is 16 residues. V lost 3 bases and J lost 0, with 12 bases in between. CDR3 coding DNA: TGTGCCAGCAGCTTTACGGGCCGCGTCTCCTACAATGAGCAGTTCTTC. Translating it yields CASSFTGRVSYNEQFF.

The V call is TRBV7-2, the J call TRBJ2-1; D perhaps matches TRBD2 (7 bases). The CDR3 runs 17 residues. Germline V CDR1 and CDR2: SGHTA, FQGNSA. Trimming took 5 bases from V and 0 from J, leaving 17 bases between them. DNA for the CDR3: TGTGCCAGCAGCGCGGGAGACAGGACCCTCTCCTACAATGAGCAGTTCTTC. This codes for CASSAGDRTLSYNEQFF.

The chain carries TRBV4-1 and TRBJ2-2; TRBD2 agrees at 11 bases. The CDR3 runs to 19 residues. V shed 2 bases and J 5 bases; nucleotides not matched to a gene: 13. Germline CDR1 reads MGHRA; CDR2 reads YSYEKL. Written as DNA, the CDR3 is TGCGCCAGCAGCCAACCGCGCCTAGCGGGAGGAAGGGGGACCGGGGAGCTGTTTTTT. Amino acid sequence: CASSQPRLAGGRGTGELFF.

CDR3 coding DNA: TGTGCCAGCAGCTTTGGCGGGCCGCGAGGCTACACCTTC. This translates into CASSFGGPRGYTF. The chain joins TRBV5-4 to TRBJ1-2; D is undetermined. Germline-derived CDR1 and CDR2 are SGHNT and YYREEE (reference sequence). V was shortened by 2 bases and J by 8 bases, with 13 bases between the two germline ends. The CDR3 extends over 13 amino acids.

This clone was observed once. The rearrangement uses TRBV7-9 and TRBJ1-2, with D possibly being TRBD1 (5 bases). Germline lookup yields CDR1 SEHNR and CDR2 FQNEAQ (reference sequence). The CDR3 extends over 15 amino acids. V was trimmed by 5 bases and J by 2 bases, leaving 15 bases between them. This chain's CDR3 is CASSPRQGGNYGYTF. The CDR3 DNA sequence: TGTGCCAGCAGCCCGCGGCAGGGCGGCAACTATGGCTACACCTTC.

With regard to this clone: An end of the junction does not agree with germline; a read error may underlie this. The chain links TRBV28 to TRBJ1-1, with a possible D match to TRBD1 (5 bases). The CDR3 has 14 amino acids. Germline CDR1 MDHEN, CDR2 SYDVKM. The CDR3 nucleotides are TGTGCCAGCAGCCAAACTCCAGGGTTCTCGGGCTCGCTCTTT. Encoded protein: CASSQTPGFSGSLF.